This T cell receptor beta chain was recovered during a study of blood T cell repertoires in COVID-19. As for the study in general: COVID-19 samples collected from the United States, Italy and Spain covered acute and convalescent phases.

The V end was cut by 0 bases, the J end by 1 base, with 16 bases between. Germline V gene data show CDR1 as SGHRS and CDR2 as YFSETQ. The CDR3 has 17 amino acids. In the original workflow: Reference gene primer amplification gave estimated nucleated cell counts. Libraries were prepared by immunoSEQ multiplex PCR; TCRdb keeps only in-frame clonotypes and omits some of them. D and trimming were read from the DNA, whereas the V and J calls and clone size are those reported in that table. Found here are 350,000 or so clones, roughly 90% of them singletons; the top ten hold about 0.94%. Participant-reported clinical history was the basis for cohort assignment. Exposed enrollees encountered a COVID-19 case at some point within 2 weeks before study entry.

The gene calls are TRBV5-1 and TRBJ1-1, with TRBD1 as a possible D gene (5 bases). The TCR comes from a woman in her 30s who had been exposed to COVID-19. The material sequenced was PBMCs or T cells enriched from blood (not recorded which). For the CDR3, the DNA is TGCGCCAGCAGCTTGGCCAGACTCGGGGGACCGAACACTGAAGCTTTCTTT. Translated: CASSLARLGGPNTEAFF.